The 23 T cell receptor beta chains below were found in one sample sequenced in a study of blood T cell repertoires in COVID-19. Profiled with immunoSEQ multiplex PCR; TCRdb holds only in-frame clones, not every one. The repertoire includes about 210,000 clones, roughly 88% of them detected once, and 2% to 2.5% sits in the top ten. Sequencing was done on a sample of peripheral blood. The receptor set was obtained from a man between 35 and 55 years old who had recovered from COVID-19.

The CDR3 nucleotides read TGCGCCAGCATGACGCCCACAGGGGGAAATGAAAAACTGTTTTTT. Protein sequence: CASMTPTGGNEKLFF. The J gene is TRBJ1-4, the V gene TRBV10-2; TRBD1 agrees at 8 bases. Germline V gives CDR1 WSHSY, CDR2 SAAADI. V shed 7 bases and J 5 bases; nucleotides not matched to a gene: 9. There are 15 residues in the CDR3.

The genes are TRBV5-8 and TRBJ2-5; 9 bases match TRBD2. This CDR3 comprises 13 residues. The J segment lost 4 bases and the V segment lost 7 bases, leaving 5 bases of the junction unmatched. CDR1 and CDR2 from the germline V gene are SGHTS and YDEGEE. The CDR3 reads CASLAGGPETQYF. The CDR3 DNA sequence: TGTGCCAGCTTGGCGGGGGGGCCAGAGACCCAGTACTTC.

The chain links TRBV29-1 to TRBJ2-5, with 8 bases identical to TRBD1. Germline values: CDR1 SQVTM, CDR2 ANQGSEA. Trimming took 6 bases from V and 5 from J; bases not matched to a gene: 11. The CDR3 length is 14 residues. In nucleotides, the CDR3 is TGCAGCGTGGGGAGGACAGGGATGTCGGAGACCCAGTACTTC. Its translation is CSVGRTGMSETQYF.

The V call is TRBV19, the J call TRBJ1-1; TRBD1 matches at 7 bases. This CDR3 region has 16 residues. V was pared by 7 bases and J by 4 bases, with 15 bases of the junction left unmatched. Germline lookup yields CDR1 LNHDA and CDR2 SQIVND (reference sequence). The CDR3 DNA is TGTGCCAGTACCAGAGGGGCCCGACAGGGCGGCACTGAAGCTTTCTTT. Translation gives CASTRGARQGGTEAFF.

The CDR3 here is CASTDPGTQLGYTF. In nucleotides, the CDR3 is TGTGCCAGTACCGATCCGGGAACCCAACTTGGCTACACCTTC. The rearrangement uses TRBV19 and TRBJ1-2; no clear D. Germline values: CDR1 LNHDA, CDR2 SQIVND (reference sequence). The V end was cut by 7 bases, the J end by 7 bases, with 19 bases between. The CDR3 spans 14 residues.

The chain recombines TRBV29-1 with TRBJ1-2, with a possible D match to TRBD1 (6 bases). The V gene lost 7 bases and the J gene lost 4 bases, with 13 bases spanning the gap. In germline, CDR1 is SQVTM, CDR2 ANQGSEA. CDR3 length: 12 amino acids. The CDR3 sequence is CSALGDIYGYTF. Written as DNA, the CDR3 is TGCAGCGCCTTGGGGGACATCTATGGCTACACCTTC.

The V call is TRBV19, the J call TRBJ1-6; D not resolved. The germline V gene has CDR1 LNHDA and CDR2 SQIVND (reference sequence). This CDR3 contains 12 residues. V was shortened by 7 bases and J by 10 bases, with 11 bases between the two germline ends. CDR3 nucleotides: TGTGCCAGTAACAGCGGCGGCTCACCCCTCCACTTT. Residues: CASNSGGSPLHF. Full variable domain (remainder filled in from reference TRBV19 and TRBJ1-6): DGGITQSPKYLFRKEGQNVTLSCEQNLNHDAMYWYRQDPGQGLRLIYYSQIVNDFQKGDIAEGYSVSREKKESFPLTVTSAQKNPTAFYLCASNSGGSPLHFGNGTRLTVT.

V usage is TRBV5-5 and J usage is TRBJ1-4; 7 nucleotides line up with TRBD1. The CDR3 is 16 residues long. Germline values: CDR1 SGHKS, CDR2 YYEKEE (reference sequence). After removal of 4 bases from V and 5 bases from J, the junction contained 11 bases not matched to a gene. The CDR3 loop reads CASSGGPGTANEKLFF. As DNA, the CDR3 is TGTGCCAGCAGCGGAGGACCCGGGACAGCAAATGAAAAACTGTTTTTT.

In this sample, this clone turned up a few times. The rearrangement joins TRBV9 to TRBJ2-1; 9 bases line up with TRBD2. V shed 0 bases, J shed 9 bases, and the junction held 4 bases outside the gene matches. The CDR3 contains 14 residues. Germline CDR1 SGDLS, CDR2 YYNGEE. CDR3 amino acids: CASSVGSGSSEQFF. The CDR3 DNA is TGTGCCAGCAGCGTAGGTAGCGGGAGTTCTGAGCAGTTCTTC. Variable domain in full (rest from reference TRBV9 and TRBJ2-1): DSGVTQTPKHLITATGQRVTLRCSPRSGDLSVYWYQQSLDQGLQFLIQYYNGEERAKGNILERFSAQQFPDLHSELNLSSLELGDSALYFCASSVGSGSSEQFFGPGTRLTVL.

The V and J genes are TRBV5-4 and TRBJ2-1; the match to TRBD2 covers 13 bases. The V gene end was trimmed by 4 bases and the J gene end by 0 bases; junction bases not matched to a gene: 10. The CDR3 is made up of 19 amino acids. Germline CDR1 reads SGHNT; CDR2 reads YYREEE (reference sequence). CDR3 amino acids: CASSVLTSGGAYSYNEQFF. CDR3 coding DNA: TGTGCCAGCAGCGTGCTTACTAGCGGGGGGGCGTACTCCTACAATGAGCAGTTCTTC.

The V call is TRBV4-1, the J call TRBJ1-2; no firm D call. Germline V gives CDR1 MGHRA, CDR2 YSYEKL. The CDR3 has 15 amino acids. Deletions cut 0 bases from V and 2 bases from J, with 10 bases between. In DNA form, the CDR3 reads TGCGCCAGCAGCCAAGATGCCGGTATGAACTATGGCTACACCTTC. Its translation is CASSQDAGMNYGYTF.

The V and J genes are TRBV10-3 and TRBJ2-2; tentative D call: TRBD2 (5 bases). Germline CDR1 ENHRY, CDR2 SYGVKD. V was pared by 6 bases and J by 5 bases, with 19 bases between. The length of the CDR3 is 16 residues. The CDR3 loop is CAISPPGSGLTGELFF. The CDR3 nucleotides are TGTGCCATCAGCCCCCCTGGAAGCGGATTGACCGGGGAGCTGTTTTTT.

This chain joins TRBV12-3 or TRBV12-4 and TRBJ2-7; D unclear. This CDR3 has 11 amino acids. V was trimmed by 5 bases and J by 3 bases, leaving 5 bases between them. The CDR3 nucleotides read TGTGCCAGCAGTGCAGGCTACGAGCAGTACTTC. Translated: CASSAGYEQYF.

This clone was counted at least ten times. The V gene is TRBV29-1, the J gene TRBJ1-2, with D perhaps TRBD1 (5 bases). In germline, CDR1 is SQVTM, CDR2 ANQGSEA. The V and J ends lost 6 bases and 8 bases respectively, with 16 bases between them. This CDR3 is 12 amino acids long. In nucleotides, the CDR3 is TGCAGCGTCGGCCGGGACTCTGGGGGCTACACCTTC. This gives the protein CSVGRDSGGYTF.

This chain connects TRBV6-5 to TRBJ2-5; 12 bases align to TRBD1. CDR3 size: 16 residues. Unmatched junction bases numbered 4, after V lost 0 bases and J lost 5 bases. The germline gives CDR1 MNHEY, CDR2 SVGAGI. The chain's CDR3 is CASSYSPGQGAETQYF. The CDR3 coding sequence is TGTGCCAGCAGTTACTCCCCGGGACAGGGGGCGGAGACCCAGTACTTC.

CDR3 protein: CASSPTSVRSYEQYF. DNA for the CDR3: TGTGCCAGCAGCCCTACTAGCGTCCGCTCCTACGAGCAGTACTTC. The chain links TRBV13 to TRBJ2-7; TRBD2 matches 7 bases. Germline lookup yields CDR1 PRHDT and CDR2 FYEKMQ (reference sequence). V was pared by 5 bases and J by 0 bases, with 7 bases of the junction left unmatched. CDR3 size: 15 residues.

The chain combines TRBV29-1 with TRBJ2-7, with a weak D call TRBD1 (6 bases). Germline V gives CDR1 SQVTM, CDR2 ANQGSEA. V dropped 3 bases and J dropped 3 bases, with 12 bases sitting between them. CDR3 length: 13 amino acids. CDR3 amino acids: CSVEEQGDYEQYF. CDR3 sequence (DNA): TGCAGCGTTGAGGAACAGGGAGACTACGAGCAGTACTTC.

The chain employs TRBV18 and TRBJ2-5, with 9 bases identical to TRBD1. The CDR3 is 14 amino acids. Trimming at V came to 3 bases and at J to 3 bases, leaving 2 bases not matched to a gene. Germline lookup yields CDR1 KGHSH and CDR2 LQKENI. CDR3 sequence reads: CASSPRQGEETQYF. The DNA of the CDR3 is TGTGCCAGCTCACCTCGACAGGGGGAAGAGACCCAGTACTTC. Combining the CDR3 with reference TRBV18 and TRBJ2-5 gives the whole variable domain NAGVMQNPRHLVRRRGQEARLRCSPMKGHSHVYWYRQLPEEGLKFMVYLQKENIIDESGMPKERFSAEFPKEGPSILRIQQVVRGDSAAYFCASSPRQGEETQYFGPGTRLLVL.

V usage is TRBV19 and J usage is TRBJ1-6; no firm D call. CDR3 size: 14 residues. V dropped 3 bases and J dropped 3 bases, with 6 bases sitting between them. In germline, CDR1 is LNHDA, CDR2 SQIVND (reference sequence). The CDR3: CASSITDYNSPLHF. CDR3 DNA sequence: TGTGCCAGTAGTATTACAGACTATAATTCACCCCTCCACTTT.

The V call is TRBV23-1, the J call TRBJ2-7, with D possibly matching TRBD2 (6 bases). TRBV23-1 is an open reading frame, and its role is uncertain. The CDR3 consists of 12 residues. Between the trimmed V and J ends, which lost 0 bases and 6 bases, there was a span of 6 bases. Here the CDR3 reads CASSQSEGEQYF. In nucleotides, the CDR3 is TGCGCCAGCAGTCAATCGGAGGGCGAGCAGTACTTC.

The chain has TRBV19 and TRBJ1-1, with D uncertain. The CDR3 spans 13 residues. Per the germline V gene, CDR1 is LNHDA and CDR2 is SQIVND (reference sequence). V lost 3 bases and J 2 bases, leaving 7 bases between the germline ends. In DNA form, the CDR3 reads TGTGCCAGTAGTATCGAACTAAACACTGAAGCTTTCTTT. Translating gives CASSIELNTEAFF.

The J gene is TRBJ1-2, the V gene TRBV5-6, with D possibly matching TRBD1 (6 bases). V was pared by 4 bases and J by 3 bases, with 13 bases between. This CDR3 is built from 14 residues. CDR1 is SGHDT and CDR2 is YYEEEE in the germline V gene. CDR3 amino acids: CASSRMTGYYGYTF. In DNA form, the CDR3 reads TGTGCCAGCAGCCGGATGACAGGCTACTATGGCTACACCTTC.

V is TRBV20-1 and J is TRBJ2-3; a possible D gene is TRBD2 (6 bases). The V gene's germline CDR1 is DFQATT and CDR2 SNEGSKA (reference sequence). The CDR3 is 14 amino acids. V dropped 3 bases and J dropped 1 base, with 11 bases sitting between them. This CDR3 is CSASRRVGTDTQYF. In nucleotides, the CDR3 is TGCAGTGCTAGTAGGAGGGTCGGCACAGATACGCAGTATTTT.